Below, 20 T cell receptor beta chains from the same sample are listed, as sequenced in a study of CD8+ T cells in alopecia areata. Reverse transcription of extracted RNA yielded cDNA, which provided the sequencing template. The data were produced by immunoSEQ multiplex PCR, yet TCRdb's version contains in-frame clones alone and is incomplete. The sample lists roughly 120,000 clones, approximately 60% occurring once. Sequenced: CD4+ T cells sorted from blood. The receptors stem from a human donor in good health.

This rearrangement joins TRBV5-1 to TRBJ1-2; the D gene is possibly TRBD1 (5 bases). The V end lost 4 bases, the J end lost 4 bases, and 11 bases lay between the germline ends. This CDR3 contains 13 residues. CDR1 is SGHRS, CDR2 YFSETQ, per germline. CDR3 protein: CASSADSLYGYTF. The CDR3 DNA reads TGCGCCAGCAGCGCCGACAGCCTCTATGGCTACACCTTC.

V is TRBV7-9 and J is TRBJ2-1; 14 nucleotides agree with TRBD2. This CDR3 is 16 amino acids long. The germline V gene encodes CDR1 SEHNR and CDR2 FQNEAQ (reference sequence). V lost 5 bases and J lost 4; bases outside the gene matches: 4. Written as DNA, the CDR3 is TGTGCCAGCAGCACTGGACTAGCGGGAGGATACAATGAGCAGTTCTTC. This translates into CASSTGLAGGYNEQFF. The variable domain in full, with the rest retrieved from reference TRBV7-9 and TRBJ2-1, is DTGVSQNPRHKITKRGQNVTFRCDPISEHNRLYWYRQTLGQGPEFLTYFQNEAQLEKSRLLSDRFSAERPKGSFSTLEIQRTEQGDSAMYLCASSTGLAGGYNEQFFGPGTRLTVL.

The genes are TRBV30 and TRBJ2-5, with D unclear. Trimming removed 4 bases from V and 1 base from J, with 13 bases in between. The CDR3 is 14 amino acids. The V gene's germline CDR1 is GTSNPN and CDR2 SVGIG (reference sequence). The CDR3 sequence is CAWKKSYSQETQYF. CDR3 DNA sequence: TGTGCCTGGAAGAAATCGTACAGCCAAGAGACCCAGTACTTC.

CDR3 sequence (DNA): TGCAGCGTTGGCGCGAGGGGGAAGTACGAGCAGTACTTC. Its protein is CSVGARGKYEQYF. The rearrangement joins TRBV29-1 to TRBJ2-7; maybe TRBD1 (6 bases). The V end was cut by 4 bases, the J end by 4 bases, with 14 bases between. This CDR3 spans 13 amino acids. Per the germline V gene, CDR1 is SQVTM and CDR2 is ANQGSEA.

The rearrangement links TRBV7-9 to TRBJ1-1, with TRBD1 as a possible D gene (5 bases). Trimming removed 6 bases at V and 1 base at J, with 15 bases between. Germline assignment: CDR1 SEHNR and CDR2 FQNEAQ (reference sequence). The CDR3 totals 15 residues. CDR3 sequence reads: CASRPIGAGNTEAFF. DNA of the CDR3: TGTGCCAGCAGGCCGATCGGGGCTGGGAACACTGAAGCTTTCTTT. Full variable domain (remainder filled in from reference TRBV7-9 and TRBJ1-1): DTGVSQNPRHKITKRGQNVTFRCDPISEHNRLYWYRQTLGQGPEFLTYFQNEAQLEKSRLLSDRFSAERPKGSFSTLEIQRTEQGDSAMYLCASRPIGAGNTEAFFGQGTRLTVV.

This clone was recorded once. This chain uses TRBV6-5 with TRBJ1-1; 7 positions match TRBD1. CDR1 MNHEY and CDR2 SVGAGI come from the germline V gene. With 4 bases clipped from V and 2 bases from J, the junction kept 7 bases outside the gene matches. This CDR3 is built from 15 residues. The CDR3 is CASSSRGGPNTEAFF. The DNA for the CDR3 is TGTGCCAGCAGTTCAAGAGGGGGCCCAAACACTGAAGCTTTCTTT.

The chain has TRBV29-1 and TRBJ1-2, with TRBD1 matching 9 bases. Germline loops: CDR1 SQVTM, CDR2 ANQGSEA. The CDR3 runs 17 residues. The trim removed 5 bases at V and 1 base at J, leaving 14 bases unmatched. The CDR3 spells CSVIHGQGIIGNYGYTF. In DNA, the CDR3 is TGCAGCGTTATCCACGGACAGGGGATTATTGGTAACTATGGCTACACCTTC.

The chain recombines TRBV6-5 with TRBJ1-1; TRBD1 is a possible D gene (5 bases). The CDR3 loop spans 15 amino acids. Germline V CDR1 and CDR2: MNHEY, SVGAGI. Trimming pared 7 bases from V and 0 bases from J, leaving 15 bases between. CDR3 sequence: CASNSTVLVNTEAFF. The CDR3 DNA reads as TGTGCCAGCAATTCGACAGTCTTGGTGAACACTGAAGCTTTCTTT.

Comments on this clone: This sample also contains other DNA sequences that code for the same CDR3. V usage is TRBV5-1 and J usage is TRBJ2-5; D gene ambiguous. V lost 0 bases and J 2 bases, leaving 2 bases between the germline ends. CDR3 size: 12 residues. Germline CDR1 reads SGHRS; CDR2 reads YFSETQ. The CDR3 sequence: CASSLDQETQYF. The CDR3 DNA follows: TGCGCCAGCAGCTTGGATCAAGAGACCCAGTACTTC.

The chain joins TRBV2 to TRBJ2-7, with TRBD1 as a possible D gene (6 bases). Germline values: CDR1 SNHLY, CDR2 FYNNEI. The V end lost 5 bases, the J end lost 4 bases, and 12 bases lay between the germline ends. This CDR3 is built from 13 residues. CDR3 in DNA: TGTGCCAGCAGTAGGGGGACACTTTACGAGCAGTACTTC. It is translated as CASSRGTLYEQYF.

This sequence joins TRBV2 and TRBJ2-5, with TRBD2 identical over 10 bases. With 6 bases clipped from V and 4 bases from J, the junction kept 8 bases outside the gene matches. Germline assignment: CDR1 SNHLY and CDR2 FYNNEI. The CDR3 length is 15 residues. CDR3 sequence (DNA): TGTGCCAGCAGCCTAGCGGGGGCCGGAGGAGAGACCCAGTACTTC. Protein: CASSLAGAGGETQYF.

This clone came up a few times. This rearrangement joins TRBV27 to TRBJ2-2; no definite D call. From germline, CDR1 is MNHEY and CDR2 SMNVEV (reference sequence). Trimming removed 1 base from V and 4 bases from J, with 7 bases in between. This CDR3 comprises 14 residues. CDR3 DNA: TGTGCCAGCAGTTTATTGTCTCTCACCGGGGAGCTGTTTTTT. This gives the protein CASSLLSLTGELFF.

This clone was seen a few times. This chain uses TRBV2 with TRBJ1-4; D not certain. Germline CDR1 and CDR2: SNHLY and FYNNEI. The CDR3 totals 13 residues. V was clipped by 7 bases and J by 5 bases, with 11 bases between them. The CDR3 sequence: CASTSLENEKLFF. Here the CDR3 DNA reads TGTGCCAGCACCAGCTTGGAGAATGAAAAACTGTTTTTT.

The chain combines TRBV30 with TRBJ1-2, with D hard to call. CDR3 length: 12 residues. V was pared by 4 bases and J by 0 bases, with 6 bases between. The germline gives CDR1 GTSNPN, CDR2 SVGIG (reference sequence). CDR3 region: CAWTPPNYGYTF. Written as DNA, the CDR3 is TGTGCCTGGACCCCGCCTAACTATGGCTACACCTTC.

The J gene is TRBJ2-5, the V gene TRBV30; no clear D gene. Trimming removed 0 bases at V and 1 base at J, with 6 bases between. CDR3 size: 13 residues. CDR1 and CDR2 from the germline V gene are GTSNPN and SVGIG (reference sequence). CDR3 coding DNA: TGTGCCTGGAGTGTCCAGCTCCAAGAGACCCAGTACTTC. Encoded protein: CAWSVQLQETQYF.

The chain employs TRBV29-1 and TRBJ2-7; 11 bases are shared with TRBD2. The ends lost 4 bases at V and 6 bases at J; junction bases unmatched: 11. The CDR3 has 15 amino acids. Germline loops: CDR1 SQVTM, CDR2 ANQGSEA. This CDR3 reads CSVGSSGGPSGEQYF. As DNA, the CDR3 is TGCAGCGTTGGCTCTAGCGGGGGGCCCTCCGGCGAGCAGTACTTC.

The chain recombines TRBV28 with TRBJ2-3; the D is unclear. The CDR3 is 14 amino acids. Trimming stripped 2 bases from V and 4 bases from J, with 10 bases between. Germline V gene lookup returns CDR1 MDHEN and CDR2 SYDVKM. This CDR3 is CASSLDPRADTQYF. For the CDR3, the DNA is TGTGCCAGCAGTTTAGACCCAAGGGCAGATACGCAGTATTTT.

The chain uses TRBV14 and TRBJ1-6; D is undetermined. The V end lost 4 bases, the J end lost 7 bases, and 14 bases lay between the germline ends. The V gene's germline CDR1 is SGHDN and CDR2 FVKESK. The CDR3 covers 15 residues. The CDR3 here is CASSRLLGGNSPLHF. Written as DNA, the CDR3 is TGTGCCAGCAGCCGGCTACTTGGAGGAAATTCACCCCTCCACTTT.

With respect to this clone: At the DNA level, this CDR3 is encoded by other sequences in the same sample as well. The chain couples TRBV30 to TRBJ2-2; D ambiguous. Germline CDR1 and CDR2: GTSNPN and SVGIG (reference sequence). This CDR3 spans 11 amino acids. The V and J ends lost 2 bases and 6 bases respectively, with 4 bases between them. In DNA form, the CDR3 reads TGTGCCTGGAGTTCGGCCGGGGAGCTGTTTTTT. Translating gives CAWSSAGELFF.

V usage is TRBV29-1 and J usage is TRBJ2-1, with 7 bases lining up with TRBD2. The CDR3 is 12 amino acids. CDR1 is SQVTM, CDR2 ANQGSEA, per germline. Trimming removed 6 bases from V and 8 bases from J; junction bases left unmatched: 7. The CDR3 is CSVGITSDEQFF. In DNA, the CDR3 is TGCAGCGTCGGGATTACTAGCGATGAGCAGTTCTTC.